The 3 T cell receptor beta chains presented below share a single source sample, sequenced in a study of CD8+ T cells in alopecia areata. Specified treatment: oral pan-JAK inhibitor, 5-10 mg twice daily. Reverse transcription of extracted RNA yielded cDNA, which provided the sequencing template. TCRdb's table, derived via immunoSEQ multiplex PCR, lists solely in-frame clones and lacks some. This sample yields roughly 120,000 clones, of which roughly 56% are seen a single time; around 3.4% belongs to the top ten. The specimen comprised CD4+ T cells sorted from blood, sampled at week 24, from a patient treated with tofacitinib. Receptor source: a human donor with alopecia areata.

The chain is built from TRBV25-1 and TRBJ1-2; TRBD1 agrees at 8 bases. Germline CDR1 MGHDK, CDR2 SYGVNS. Trimming took 2 bases from V and 5 from J; bases not matched to a gene: 7. This CDR3 is built from 15 residues. The CDR3 region is CASSEGTGPPYGYTF. For the CDR3, the DNA is TGTGCCAGCAGTGAAGGGACAGGCCCTCCTTATGGCTACACCTTC.

As for this clone: Other DNA variants within this sample encode the same CDR3. V and J are TRBV7-2 and TRBJ2-5, with 12 bases that match TRBD2. V shed 5 bases, J shed 2 bases, and the junction held 3 bases outside the gene matches. This CDR3 is 15 amino acids long. The germline V gene encodes CDR1 SGHTA and CDR2 FQGNSA. The CDR3 protein is CASSRTSGAQETQYF. CDR3 DNA sequence: TGTGCCAGCAGCAGGACTAGCGGGGCGCAAGAGACCCAGTACTTC. Combining the CDR3 with reference TRBV7-2 and TRBJ2-5 gives the whole variable domain GAGVSQSPSNKVTEKGKDVELRCDPISGHTALYWYRQSLGQGLEFLIYFQGNSAPDKSGLPSDRFSAERTGGSVSTLTIQRTQQEDSAVYLCASSRTSGAQETQYFGPGTRLLVL.

DNA for the CDR3: TGCGCCAGCAGCCAAGACCCGCCCTACGAGCAGTACTTC. It specifies CASSQDPPYEQYF. V is TRBV5-1 and J is TRBJ2-7; D is unclear. Germline V lookup: CDR1 SGHRS, CDR2 YFSETQ. The CDR3 length is 13 residues. V lost 4 bases and J lost 2, with 10 bases in between.